This T cell receptor (beta chain) was sequenced during a study of T cell changes during pregnancy in multiple sclerosis. Germline V CDR1 and CDR2: MNHEY, SVGAGI. The CDR3 loop spans 14 amino acids. The ends were cut back, 5 bases at V and 0 bases at J, with 11 bases in the middle. This table comes from immunoSEQ multiplex PCR, and its TCRdb copy is limited to in-frame clones, with some not included. The sample yields approximately 43,000 clones, around 91% seen once. The gene calls are TRBV6-5 and TRBJ2-7; D ambiguous. The receptor's source is a female donor with multiple sclerosis, enrolled in a pregnancy study. The starting material was CD8+ T cells from peripheral blood mononuclear cells, obtained in the first trimester of pregnancy. CDR3 nucleotide sequence: TGTGCCAGCAGTCAGGCATTAAGCTCCTACGAGCAGTACTTC. This gives the protein CASSQALSSYEQYF.